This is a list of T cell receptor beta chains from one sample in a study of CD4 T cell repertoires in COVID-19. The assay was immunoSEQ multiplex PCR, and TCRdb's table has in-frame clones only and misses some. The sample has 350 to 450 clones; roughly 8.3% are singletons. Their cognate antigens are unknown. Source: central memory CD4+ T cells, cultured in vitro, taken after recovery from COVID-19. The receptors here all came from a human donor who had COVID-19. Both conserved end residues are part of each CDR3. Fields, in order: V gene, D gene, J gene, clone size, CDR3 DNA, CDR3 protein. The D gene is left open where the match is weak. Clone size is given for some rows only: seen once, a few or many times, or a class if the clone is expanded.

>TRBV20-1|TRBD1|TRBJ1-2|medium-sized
TGCAGTACTAGGACAGGGGTTGGCTACACCTTC
CSTRTGVGYTF
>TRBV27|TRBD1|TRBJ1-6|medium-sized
TGTGCCAGCAGTGGACGACAGGGGACACCCCTCCACTTT
CASSGRQGTPLHF
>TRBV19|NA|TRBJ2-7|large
TGTGCCAGTAGTATCCCCGGGGGACCTTACGAGCAGTACTTC
CASSIPGGPYEQYF
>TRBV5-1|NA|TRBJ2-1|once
TGCGCCAGCAGCTACGGGGTGGGTGAGCAGTTCTTC
CASSYGVGEQFF
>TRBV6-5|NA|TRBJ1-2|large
TGTGCCGCCTACCCCCATAACTATGGCTACACCTTC
CAAYPHNYGYTF
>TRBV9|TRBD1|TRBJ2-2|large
TGTGCCAGCAGCCCTCGACAGGGGGTCACCGGGGAGCTGTTTTTT
CASSPRQGVTGELFF
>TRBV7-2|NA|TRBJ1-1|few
TGTGCCAGCAGCTTCTACAGCCTCCTGAACACTGAAGCTTTCTTT
CASSFYSLLNTEAFF
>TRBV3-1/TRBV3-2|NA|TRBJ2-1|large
TGTGCCAGCAGCCAAGTACAAGGCCGGGGTGAGCAGTTCTTC
CASSQVQGRGEQFF
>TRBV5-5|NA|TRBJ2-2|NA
TGTGCCCGCCGCGGGGGCCTCGCGGGCGGGGCGCCCGGGGAGCTGTTTTTT
CARRGGLAGGAPGELFF
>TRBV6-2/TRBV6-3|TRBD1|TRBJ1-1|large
TGTGCCAGCAGCATCAGGGGGACTGAAGCTTTCTTT
CASSIRGTEAFF